This T cell receptor beta chain comes out of a study of OX40 agonist ivuxolimab in advanced cancers. Study information: The drug used for patients, ivuxolimab, was an agonistic anti-OX40 (CD134) antibody.

Germline V gene sequence: CDR1 SGDLS, CDR2 YYNGEE. V was cut by 3 bases and J by 4 bases, with 15 bases left in between. The CDR3 covers 15 residues. Systemic immunosuppression or a history of autoimmune disease excluded patients. Some clones are missing from TCRdb's copy, which holds only in-frame ones; the method was immunoSEQ multiplex PCR. Counted here are 77,000 or so clones, 90% occurring once; the ten biggest clones make up 1.5% to 2%. The chain carries TRBV9 and TRBJ2-3, with TRBD1 as a possible D gene (7 bases). This specimen consisted of CD4+ or CD8+ T cells sorted from blood, obtained in a trial of the OX40 agonist ivuxolimab. The receptor's source is an adult with an advanced solid tumor such as melanoma, head and neck, liver or kidney cancer. CDR3 region: CASSALGGGPDTQYF. In DNA form, the CDR3 reads TGTGCCAGCAGCGCCCTTGGAGGGGGCCCAGATACGCAGTATTTT.